This record covers a single T cell receptor beta chain. Antigen: not known. The method was immunoSEQ multiplex PCR; TCRdb's version includes in-frame clones alone and lacks a portion of them. The table lists 35,000 to 40,000 clones, roughly 74% of them singletons. The sample is drawn from a study of immune evolution from preneoplasia to lung adenocarcinoma. Across the whole study: HLA loss of heterozygosity: around 6.5% AIS, around 16% MIA, about 35% ADC, none AAH. Study-wide points: Later-stage lesions seemingly showed higher T cell density and diversity than normal lung.

The ends lost 5 bases at V and 10 bases at J; junction bases unmatched: 6. CDR3 size: 14 residues. Germline lookup yields CDR1 SGHAT and CDR2 FQNNGV. The rearrangement uses TRBV11-2 and TRBJ1-4; 11 nucleotides match TRBD1. The sequenced material came from FFPE invasive lung adenocarcinoma tissue. This TCR was recovered from a person in their sixties or seventies with lung adenocarcinoma. DNA of the CDR3: TGTGCCAGCAGCACCGGGACAGGGGGTGGAAAACTGTTTTTT. Amino acid sequence: CASSTGTGGGKLFF. Combining the CDR3 with reference TRBV11-2 and TRBJ1-4 gives the whole variable domain EAGVAQSPRYKIIEKRQSVAFWCNPISGHATLYWYQQILGQGPKLLIQFQNNGVVDDSQLPKDRFSAERLKGVDSTLKIQPAKLEDSAVYLCASSTGTGGGKLFFGSGTQLSVL.